This T cell receptor beta chain was captured by sequencing in a study of CD8 T cells in ankylosing spondylitis. Generation of TCR beta libraries employed quantitative 5'-RACE incorporating molecular barcodes. TCRdb used MiXCR to reprocess the 5' RACE reads, holding one entry per CDR3 protein. The repertoire holds 800,000 to 900,000 distinct CDR3 sequences, approximately 12% seen once, with roughly 0.51% in the top ten. The CDR3 extends over 15 amino acids. V was clipped by 6 bases and J by 6 bases; unmatched bases: 12. Germline V gene sequence: CDR1 DFQATT, CDR2 SNEGSKA (reference sequence). Regarding the study as a whole: In reactive arthritis synovial fluid and blood, some motif variants had been reported before. A TCR beta motif of several highly homologous variants appeared characteristic of ankylosing spondylitis blood. Peripheral blood held disease-linked clones only at relatively low frequency, and these were CD8+. From matched ankylosing spondylitis synovial fluid, disease-linked clones were reportedly recovered at significantly enriched levels.

As for this clonotype: The antigen remains undetermined.

This TCR derives from a male donor with ankylosing spondylitis. Sequencing was performed on blood, either unsorted or a sorted T cell fraction (not recorded which). This chain links TRBV20-1 with TRBJ2-1; 9 positions match TRBD2. The CDR3 nucleotides are TGCAGTGCCGGGACTAGCCTTTACCAGGCCAATGAGCAGTTCTTC. Protein: CSAGTSLYQANEQFF.